This T cell receptor (beta chain) emerged from a study of shared clonotypes between healthy human individuals. Assay: immunoSEQ multiplex PCR; the TCRdb copy retains only in-frame clones and omits some. The top ten clones hold around 0.14% of a sample with 2 million to 3 million clones, around 94% of them seen once. The CDR3 spans 13 residues. Losses at the gene ends were 6 bases for V and 2 bases for J; bases not matched to a gene: 7. Looked up from germline, CDR1 is SQVTM and CDR2 is ANQGSEA. Sequencing was carried out using naive CD4+ T cells sorted from blood. Specified subset: CD45RA+ positively selected. This chain uses TRBV29-1 with TRBJ2-7; 7 bases map to TRBD1. This TCR derives from a man aged 18 to 29 in good health. CDR3 residues: CSVQRQGPYEQYF. CDR3 DNA sequence: TGCAGCGTCCAGAGACAGGGTCCCTACGAGCAGTACTTC.